Sequencing of this T cell receptor beta chain was carried out in a study of shared clonotypes between healthy human individuals. As concerns this clone: The antigen is not known.

The naive CD8 population came from CD45RO-negative cells selected for CCR7, without terminally differentiated effector memory CD45RA+ cells. Donors included only healthy HIV-negative adults lacking recent acute infections or vaccinations. Among the donors, all were Caucasian adults who lived in Nashville, Tennessee. Trimming pared 5 bases from V and 5 bases from J, leaving 7 bases between. The CDR3 contains 11 residues. Germline CDR1 SGHAT, CDR2 FQDESV (reference sequence). The authors' processing: Junction-only immunoSEQ sequences carried no quality scores, so filtering differed. Clones were sequenced by immunoSEQ multiplex PCR, and TCRdb holds only the in-frame ones, with some missing. V and J calls and clone size are copied from that table; D and trimming were computed from the DNA. The table shows about 580,000 clones, with nearly 98% occurring only once. Notes on the study in general: Of the naive CD4 clonotypes, approximately 5% were shared across several donors.

Material for sequencing was naive CD8+ T cells sorted from blood. The sequence was obtained from a man younger than 40 in good health. The rearrangement joins TRBV11-1 to TRBJ2-7; D unclear. The CDR3 loop reads CASSPPHEQYF. The CDR3 DNA is TGTGCCAGCAGCCCTCCCCACGAGCAGTACTTC. Looking up the rest from reference TRBV11-1 and TRBJ2-7 gives the full variable domain: EAEVAQSPRYKITEKSQAVAFWCDPISGHATLYWYRQILGQGPELLVQFQDESVVDDSQLPKDRFSAERLKGVDSTLKIQPAELGDSAMYLCASSPPHEQYFGPGTRLTVT.